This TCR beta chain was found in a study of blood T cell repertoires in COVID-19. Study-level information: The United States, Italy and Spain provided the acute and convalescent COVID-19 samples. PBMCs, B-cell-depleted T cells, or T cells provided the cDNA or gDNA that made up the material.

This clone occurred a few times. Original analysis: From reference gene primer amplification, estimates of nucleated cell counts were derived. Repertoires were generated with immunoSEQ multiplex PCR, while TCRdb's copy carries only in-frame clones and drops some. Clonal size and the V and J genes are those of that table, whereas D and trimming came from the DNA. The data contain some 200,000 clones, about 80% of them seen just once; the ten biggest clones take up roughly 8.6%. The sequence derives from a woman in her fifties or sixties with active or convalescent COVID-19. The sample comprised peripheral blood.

CDR3: CASSPSAGGNQPQHF. In DNA form, the CDR3 reads TGTGCCAGCTCACCTTCGGCGGGGGGCAATCAGCCCCAGCATTTT. This chain uses TRBV18 with TRBJ1-5; the D gene is possibly TRBD1 (5 bases). Germline-derived CDR1 and CDR2 are KGHSH and LQKENI. This CDR3 is built from 15 residues. V shed 3 bases and J shed 2 bases, with 11 bases lying between them.